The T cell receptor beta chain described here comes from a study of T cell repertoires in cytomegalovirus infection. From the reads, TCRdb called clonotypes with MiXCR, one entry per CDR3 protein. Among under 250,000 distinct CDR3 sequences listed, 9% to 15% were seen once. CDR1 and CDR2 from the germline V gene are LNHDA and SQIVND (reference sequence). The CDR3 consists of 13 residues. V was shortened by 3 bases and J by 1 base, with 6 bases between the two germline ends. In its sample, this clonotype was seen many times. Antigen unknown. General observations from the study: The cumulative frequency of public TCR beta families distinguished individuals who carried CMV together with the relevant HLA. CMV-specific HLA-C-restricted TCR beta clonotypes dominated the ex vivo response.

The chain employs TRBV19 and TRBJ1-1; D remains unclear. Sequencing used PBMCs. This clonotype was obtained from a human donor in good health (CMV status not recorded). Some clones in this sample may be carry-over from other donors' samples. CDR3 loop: CASSIEENTEAFF. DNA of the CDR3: TGTGCCAGTAGTATTGAGGAGAACACTGAAGCTTTCTTT. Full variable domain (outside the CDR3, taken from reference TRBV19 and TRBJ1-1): DGGITQSPKYLFRKEGQNVTLSCEQNLNHDAMYWYRQDPGQGLRLIYYSQIVNDFQKGDIAEGYSVSREKKESFPLTVTSAQKNPTAFYLCASSIEENTEAFFGQGTRLTVV.